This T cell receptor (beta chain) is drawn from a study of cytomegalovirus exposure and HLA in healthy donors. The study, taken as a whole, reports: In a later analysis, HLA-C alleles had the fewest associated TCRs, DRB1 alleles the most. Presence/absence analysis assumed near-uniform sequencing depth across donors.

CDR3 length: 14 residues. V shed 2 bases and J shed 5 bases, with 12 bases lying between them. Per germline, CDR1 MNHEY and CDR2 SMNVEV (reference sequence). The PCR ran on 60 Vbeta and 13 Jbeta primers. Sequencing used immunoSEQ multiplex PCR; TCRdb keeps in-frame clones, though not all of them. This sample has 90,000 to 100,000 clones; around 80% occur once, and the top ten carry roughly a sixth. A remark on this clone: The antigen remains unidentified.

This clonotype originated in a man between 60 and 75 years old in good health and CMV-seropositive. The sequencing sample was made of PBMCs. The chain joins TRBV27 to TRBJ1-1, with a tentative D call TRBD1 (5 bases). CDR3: CASSLTGVYTEAFF. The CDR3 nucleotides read TGTGCCAGCAGTTTAACGGGGGTATATACTGAAGCTTTCTTT.